This T cell receptor beta chain was observed in a study of blood T cell repertoires in COVID-19. Whole-study context: Sites across the United States, Italy and Spain contributed samples from acute and convalescent COVID-19. T cells, B-cell-depleted T cells, or PBMCs supplied cDNA or gDNA.

Per the study methods: Quantification of nucleated cells was approximated via reference gene primer amplification. Profiled with immunoSEQ multiplex PCR; TCRdb holds only in-frame clones, not every one. Clone size and V and J calls were adopted from that table, with D and trimming inferred from the DNA. The sample lists 120,000 to 150,000 clones; around nine tenths were seen once. The sequenced material came from peripheral blood. The TCR originated in a human donor in a cohort sampled during active COVID-19.

The CDR3 protein is CASSTWTGGRALHF. The CDR3 DNA sequence: TGTGCCAGTAGTACGTGGACAGGGGGCAGGGCCCTCCACTTT. The chain uses TRBV19 and TRBJ1-6; TRBD1 matches 11 bases. Germline values: CDR1 LNHDA, CDR2 SQIVND (reference sequence). The ends lost 4 bases at V and 14 bases at J; junction bases unmatched: 7. This CDR3 has 14 amino acids.